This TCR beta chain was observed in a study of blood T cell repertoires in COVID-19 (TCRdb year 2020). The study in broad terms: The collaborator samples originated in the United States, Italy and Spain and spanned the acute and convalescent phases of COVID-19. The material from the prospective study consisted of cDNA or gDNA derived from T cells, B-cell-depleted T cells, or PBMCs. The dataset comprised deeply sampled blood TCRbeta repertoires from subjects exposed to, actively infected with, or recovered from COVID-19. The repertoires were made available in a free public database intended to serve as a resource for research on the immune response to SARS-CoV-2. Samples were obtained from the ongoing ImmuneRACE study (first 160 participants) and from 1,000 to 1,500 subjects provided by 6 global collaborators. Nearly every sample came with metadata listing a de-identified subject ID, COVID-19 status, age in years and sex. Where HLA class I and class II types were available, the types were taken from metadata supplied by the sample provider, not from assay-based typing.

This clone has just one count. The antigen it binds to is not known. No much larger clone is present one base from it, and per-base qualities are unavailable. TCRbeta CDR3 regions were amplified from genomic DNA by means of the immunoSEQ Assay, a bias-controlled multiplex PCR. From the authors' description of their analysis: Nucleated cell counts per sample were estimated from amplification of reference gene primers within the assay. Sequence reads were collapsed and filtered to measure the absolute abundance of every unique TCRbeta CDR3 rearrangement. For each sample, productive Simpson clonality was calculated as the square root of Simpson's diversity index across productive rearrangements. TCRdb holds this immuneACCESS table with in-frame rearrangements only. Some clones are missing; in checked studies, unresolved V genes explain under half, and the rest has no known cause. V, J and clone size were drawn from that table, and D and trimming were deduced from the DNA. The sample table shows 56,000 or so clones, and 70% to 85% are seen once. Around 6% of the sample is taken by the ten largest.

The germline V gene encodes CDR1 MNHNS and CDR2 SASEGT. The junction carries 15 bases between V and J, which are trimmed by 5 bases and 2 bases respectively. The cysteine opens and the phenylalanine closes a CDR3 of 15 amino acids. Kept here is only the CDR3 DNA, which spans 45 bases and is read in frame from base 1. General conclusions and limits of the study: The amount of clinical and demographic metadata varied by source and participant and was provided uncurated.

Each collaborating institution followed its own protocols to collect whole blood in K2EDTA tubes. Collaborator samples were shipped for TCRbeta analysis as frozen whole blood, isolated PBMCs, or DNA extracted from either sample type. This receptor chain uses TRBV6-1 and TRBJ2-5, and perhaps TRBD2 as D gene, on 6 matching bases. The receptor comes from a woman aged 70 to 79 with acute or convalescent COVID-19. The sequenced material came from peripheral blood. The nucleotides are TGTGCCAGCAGTAACGTCCGGGACTTACAAGAGACCCAGTACTTC. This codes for CASSNVRDLQETQYF.